This T cell receptor beta chain originates from a study of T cells in Graves' hyperthyroidism and ophthalmopathy. Findings of the study overall: Blood also showed most of the thyroid clonotypes that were expanded above 0.001. Ophthalmopathy got predicted by the model a median roughly six months before its onset.

Amplification targeted TCR beta CDR3 regions from RNA transcripts. HTBI primers were used for first-round RT-PCR of the TCR CDR3. MiXCR was run by TCRdb on the multiplex PCR reads, yielding one entry per CDR3 protein. Among 490,000 or so distinct CDR3 sequences listed, around 43% were seen once. Trimming removed 2 bases at V and 1 base at J, with 8 bases between. Germline V gene lookup returns CDR1 ENHRY and CDR2 SYGVKD. The CDR3 consists of 14 residues. This clonotype turned up a few times. What it recognizes is unknown. This chain uses TRBV10-3 with TRBJ1-1; weak D call: TRBD1 (5 bases). Sequencing was performed on peripheral blood or thyroid tissue (not recorded which). The source of this sequence is an adult woman with Graves' disease, either hyperthyroidism or ophthalmopathy (not recorded which). The CDR3 protein is CAISEPGGNTEAFF. The CDR3 DNA sequence: TGTGCCATCAGTGAGCCTGGGGGGAACACTGAAGCTTTCTTT.